Below are 6 T cell receptor beta chains sequenced from a single sample in a study of T cell repertoires in cytomegalovirus infection. What these receptors recognize is not known. TCRdb processed the reads anew with MiXCR; each CDR3 protein has one entry. This sample has fewer than 1,000,000 distinct CDR3 sequences, with more than 25% found just once. This sample comprised cultured CD8+ T cells from PBMCs, obtained from culture after CMV antigen stimulation. All receptors derive from a human donor in good health (CMV status not recorded). Some clones in this sample may be carry-over from other donors' samples.

Notes on this clonotype: Compared with germline, one end of the junction differs, possibly owing to a read error. The chain couples TRBV12-3 or TRBV12-4 to TRBJ1-5; no clear D gene. The CDR3 totals 21 residues. CDR3 nucleotide sequence: TGTGCCAACAGTTTAGTACTTGAGACGAGTCCCCAGCTCTATAGCAATCAGCCCCAGCATTTT. It encodes CANSLVLETSPQLYSNQPQHF.

The chain uses TRBV6-1 and TRBJ2-7, with 7 nucleotides matching TRBD1. V shed 1 base, J shed 0 bases, and the junction held 3 bases outside the gene matches. There are 15 residues in the CDR3. The germline CDR1 and CDR2 sequences are MNHNS and SASEGT. The CDR3 DNA follows: TGTGCCAGCAGTGAAGTGGGACAGTCCTCCTACGAGCAGTACTTC. This gives the protein CASSEVGQSSYEQYF.

This clonotype was observed a few times. The chain is built from TRBV10-3 and TRBJ1-2; tentative D call: TRBD1 (5 bases). CDR1 ENHRY and CDR2 SYGVKD come from the germline V gene. Trimming left V 4 bases short and J 8 bases short, with 20 bases between. The CDR3 consists of 15 residues. CDR3: CAISGGARWTEGYTF. CDR3 coding DNA: TGTGCCATCAGTGGTGGGGCCAGATGGACCGAGGGCTACACCTTC.

The chain combines TRBV7-3 with TRBJ2-3, with TRBD2 identical over 7 bases. Per the germline V gene, CDR1 is SGHTA and CDR2 is FQGTGA. CDR3 size: 14 residues. With 5 bases clipped from V and 4 bases from J, the junction kept 6 bases outside the gene matches. The CDR3 coding sequence is TGTGCCAGCAGCGTCGGGACTACCTCAGATACGCAGTATTTT. It translates to CASSVGTTSDTQYF.

This clonotype was observed many times. This sequence joins TRBV7-6 and TRBJ2-7; 7 nucleotides line up with TRBD1. Germline CDR1 reads SGHVS; CDR2 reads FNYEAQ. The CDR3 runs 13 residues. Trimming at V came to 8 bases and at J to 3 bases, leaving 7 bases not matched to a gene. CDR3 nucleotide sequence: TGTGCCAGCGGACCGGGACAGAGCTACGAGCAGTACTTC. Amino acid sequence: CASGPGQSYEQYF. Using reference TRBV7-6 and TRBJ2-7 for the parts outside the CDR3, the full variable domain is GAGVSQSPRYKVTKRGQDVALRCDPISGHVSLYWYRQALGQGPEFLTYFNYEAQQDKSGLPNDRFSAERPEGSISTLTIQRTEQRDSAMYRCASGPGQSYEQYFGPGTRLTVT.

This clonotype was detected a few times. The chain employs TRBV7-9 and TRBJ1-1; 9 bases map to TRBD1. The CDR3 has 14 amino acids. Germline V gene data show CDR1 as SEHNR and CDR2 as FQNEAQ (reference sequence). V trimming: 5 bases; J trimming: 6 bases; junction bases outside the gene matches: 7. The CDR3, as DNA: TGTGCCAGCAGCGGCAGACAGGGGGTCCCTGAAGCTTTCTTT. This encodes CASSGRQGVPEAFF.